Listed below are T cell receptor beta chains from one sample, sequenced in a study of blood T cell repertoires in COVID-19. The table came from immunoSEQ multiplex PCR; TCRdb's copy has only in-frame clones and leaves some out. The sample has roughly 35,000 clones; about 78% are singletons. Sequenced input: peripheral blood. These receptors all come from a man older than 75 with acute or convalescent COVID-19. Each CDR3 is given with its conserved first and last residue. The D gene is left open where the match is weak. Some rows mark clone size as missing; the rest say once, few, many or name a class of expanded clone.

TRBV21-1	.	.	TRBJ1-2	CARKWPYGYTF	TGTGCCAGGAAGTGGCCCTATGGCTACACCTTC
TRBV3-1/TRBV3-2	.	TRBD2	TRBJ2-5	CASRWTSGGLETQYF	TGTGCCAGCAGATGGACTAGCGGGGGGTTAGAGACCCAGTACTTC
TRBV19	.	.	TRBJ1-5	CASSIGSPRVHSNQPQHF	TGTGCCAGTAGTATAGGCTCCCCCAGGGTTCATAGCAATCAGCCCCAGCATTTT
TRBV29-1	.	TRBD1	TRBJ1-4	CSVEKATGGEKLFF	TGCAGCGTTGAGAAGGCGACAGGGGGCGAAAAACTGTTTTTT
TRBV30	.	.	TRBJ1-6	CAWSGFRDSPLHF	TGTGCCTGGAGTGGCTTCCGGGATTCACCCCTCCACTTT
TRBV4-2	.	TRBD2	TRBJ2-3	CASSQEIGSGGSTDTQYF	TGTGCCAGCAGCCAAGAAATTGGTAGCGGGGGATCCACAGATACGCAGTATTTT
TRBV5-4	once	.	TRBJ1-2	CASSSYRENYGYTF	TGTGCCAGCAGCTCCTACAGGGAAAACTATGGCTACACCTTC
TRBV5-1	.	TRBD2	TRBJ2-5	CASSRQPSGGEETQYF	TGCGCCAGCAGCAGGCAGCCCAGCGGGGGGGAAGAGACCCAGTACTTC
TRBV19	.	TRBD2	TRBJ2-2	CATQAPGAGGNTGELFF	TGTGCCACTCAAGCCCCCGGTGCGGGGGGGAACACCGGGGAGCTGTTTTTT
TRBV14	.	.	TRBJ1-5	CASSRGGGNQPQHF	TGTGCCAGCAGCCGCGGAGGAGGGAATCAGCCCCAGCATTTT
TRBV2	.	.	TRBJ2-6	CASSLEGFVGANVLTF	TGTGCCAGCAGCCTGGAGGGATTCGTTGGGGCCAACGTCCTGACTTTC
TRBV7-8	.	.	TRBJ2-3	CASSVLRGGGADTQYF	TGTGCCAGCAGCGTCTTAAGGGGAGGTGGCGCAGATACGCAGTATTTT
TRBV6-5	once	TRBD1	TRBJ2-7	CASTTGQDISYEQYF	TGTGCCAGCACCACGGGACAGGATATCTCCTACGAGCAGTACTTC
TRBV7-2	.	TRBD1	TRBJ1-3	CASSSRGPSGNTIYF	TGTGCCAGCAGCTCCAGGGGGCCCTCTGGAAACACCATATATTTT
TRBV15	few	.	TRBJ1-6	CATSRVGGGNSPLHF	TGTGCCACCAGCAGAGTCGGGGGAGGCAATTCACCCCTCCACTTT
TRBV12-3/TRBV12-4	.	.	TRBJ1-5	CASSPREKPQHF	TGTGCCAGCAGTCCTCGGGAGAAGCCCCAGCATTTT
TRBV11-2	.	.	TRBJ1-6	CASSYLDSPLHF	TGTGCCAGCAGCTACTTAGATTCACCCCTCCACTTT
TRBV5-1	.	TRBD1	TRBJ1-1	CASSLLGTVNTEAFF	TGCGCCAGCAGCTTACTCGGGACAGTGAACACTGAAGCTTTCTTT
TRBV5-6	.	.	TRBJ1-5	CASSLGGGRASNQPQHF	TGTGCCAGCAGCTTGGGCGGAGGGCGTGCGAGCAATCAGCCCCAGCATTTT
TRBV12-5	.	TRBD1	TRBJ1-2	CASGNIRDRGFYGYTF	TGTGCTAGTGGTAACATCCGGGACAGGGGGTTCTATGGCTACACCTTC
TRBV2	.	.	TRBJ2-5	CASRRARGEETQYF	TGTGCCAGCAGGAGGGCCAGGGGCGAAGAGACCCAGTACTTC
TRBV30	once	.	TRBJ1-1	CAWITGVTEAFF	TGTGCCTGGATCACAGGAGTCACTGAAGCTTTCTTT
TRBV5-6	.	TRBD2	TRBJ2-2	CASSSSGWNTGELFF	TGTGCCAGCAGCTCTAGCGGGTGGAACACCGGGGAGCTGTTTTTT
TRBV6-2/TRBV6-3	.	TRBD1	TRBJ1-5	CASSHRTGQGADQPQHF	TGTGCCAGCAGCCACAGAACAGGACAGGGGGCAGATCAGCCCCAGCATTTT
TRBV25-1	.	TRBD2	TRBJ2-2	CASSEIWRGGSGELFF	TGTGCCAGCAGTGAAATCTGGCGGGGGGGTTCCGGGGAGCTGTTTTTT
TRBV28	.	TRBD1	TRBJ1-1	CASSQDRAPMNTEAFF	TGTGCCAGCAGCCAGGACAGGGCCCCCATGAACACTGAAGCTTTCTTT
TRBV2	.	.	TRBJ2-5	CASSVGAQILIQETQYF	TGTGCCAGCAGTGTGGGGGCCCAAATACTTATACAAGAGACCCAGTACTTC
TRBV5-1	.	.	TRBJ2-5	CASTRGGVQETQYF	TGCGCCAGCACGAGGGGGGGAGTTCAAGAGACCCAGTACTTC
TRBV5-1	.	.	TRBJ1-4	CASSLSRVEEKLFF	TGCGCCAGCAGCTTAAGCAGGGTCGAGGAAAAACTGTTTTTT
TRBV9	few	TRBD1	TRBJ2-7	CASSARQGAGYEQYF	TGTGCCAGCAGCGCCCGACAGGGGGCGGGCTACGAGCAGTACTTC
TRBV18	.	TRBD1	TRBJ2-3	CASSPSQGATQYF	TGTGCCAGCTCCCCCTCACAGGGGGCTACGCAGTATTTT